This is a list of T cell receptor beta chains from one sample in a study of metastatic and nonmetastatic thyroid tumors. TCRdb reassembled clones from the PCR reads with MiXCR. The profile covers 29,000 or so clones, with roughly 4.2% appearing a single time and around 20% taken by the ten largest. Sequencing used blood. These receptors were taken from a female donor with papillary thyroid cancer or a benign thyroid nodule (not recorded which). Some clones in this sample may be carry-over from other donors' samples. The CDR3 runs from the conserved cysteine through the conserved F or W. A D gene is named only where the DNA matches it firmly. The size of a clone is reported for some rows only, either as once, few or many, or as a class for expanded clones.

V	J	length	size	D	CDR3	DNA
TRBV20-1	TRBJ2-7	12	.	.	CSACTVRGEQYF	TGCAGTGCTTGTACGGTCCGAGGGGAGCAGTACTTC
TRBV28	TRBJ2-6	16	medium-sized	.	CASTEEPGTGANVLTF	TGTGCCAGCACCGAAGAGCCTGGGACAGGGGCCAACGTCCTGACTTTC
TRBV20-1	TRBJ2-7	15	few	TRBD2	CSARDLSGSTYEQYF	TGCAGTGCTAGAGACCTAAGCGGGAGCACCTACGAGCAGTACTTC
TRBV7-3	TRBJ2-1	22	few	TRBD2	CASSFPATEASVLAGEGSEQFF	TGTGCCAGCAGCTTCCCCGCTACAGAGGCGTCGGTACTAGCGGGAGAAGGCAGTGAGCAGTTCTTC
TRBV4-1	TRBJ2-7	17	many	TRBD2	CASRNLGHGRHAYEQYF	TGCGCCAGCAGGAACCTCGGCCACGGGAGGCACGCCTACGAGCAGTACTTC
TRBV5-5	TRBJ2-7	16	many	.	CASSLNWGLSSYEQYF	TGTGCCAGCAGCTTGAATTGGGGACTTAGCTCCTACGAGCAGTACTTC
TRBV27	TRBJ2-1	15	medium-sized	TRBD2	CASSLGTSAYNEQFF	TGTGCCAGCAGTCTCGGGACTAGCGCGTACAATGAGCAGTTCTTC
TRBV5-1	TRBJ2-1	11	.	.	CASAQEDEQFF	TGCGCCAGCGCACAAGAGGATGAGCAGTTCTTC
TRBV27	TRBJ2-7	13	.	.	CASSLMGSYEQYF	TGTGCCAGCAGTTTAATGGGGTCCTACGAGCAGTACTTC
TRBV6-2/TRBV6-3	TRBJ2-7	12	few	.	CASSLLKGEQYF	TGTGCCAGCAGTCTACTCAAAGGCGAGCAGTACTTC
TRBV25-1	TRBJ1-2	14	.	TRBD1	CASSESGDSAGYTF	TGTGCCAGCAGTGAATCGGGGGACAGCGCTGGCTACACCTTC
TRBV3-1	TRBJ1-2	11	.	.	CASSQGAGYTF	TGTGCCAGCAGCCAAGGGGCTGGCTACACCTTC
TRBV28	TRBJ1-2	14	few	.	CASRRDYLNYGYTF	TGTGCCAGCAGGCGTGACTACTTAAACTATGGCTACACCTTC
TRBV6-1	TRBJ2-7	14	few	TRBD1	CASSQGVVSYEQYF	TGTGCCAGCTCACAGGGGGTTGTTTCCTACGAGCAGTACTTC
TRBV5-5	TRBJ1-2	14	many	.	CASSLGQPHSGYTF	TGTGCCAGCAGCCTAGGACAGCCCCATTCGGGCTACACCTTC
TRBV6-1	TRBJ1-5	17	.	TRBD1	CASSGGTGDVSNQPQHF	TGTGCCAGCAGTGGGGGAACAGGGGACGTTAGCAATCAGCCCCAGCATTTT
TRBV9	TRBJ2-3	15	.	TRBD2	CASSLDGLGADTQYF	TGTGCCAGCAGCCTAGATGGACTAGGGGCAGATACGCAGTATTTT
TRBV5-4	TRBJ1-2	14	many	TRBD1	CASSPGQSNYGYTF	TGTGCCAGCAGCCCGGGACAGTCTAACTATGGCTACACCTTC
TRBV28	TRBJ2-1	13	many	.	CASSWGPLNEQFF	TGTGCCAGCAGTTGGGGGCCCCTTAATGAGCAGTTCTTC
TRBV12-3/TRBV12-4	TRBJ2-1	15	medium-sized	TRBD2	CASTFSGRGYNEQFF	TGTGCCAGCACCTTTAGCGGGAGGGGCTACAATGAGCAGTTCTTC
TRBV28	TRBJ2-2	17	few	TRBD1	CASSTPSGGGFSGELFF	TGTGCCAGCAGTACTCCCTCAGGGGGCGGTTTTTCCGGGGAGCTGTTTTTT
TRBV7-7	TRBJ2-5	15	.	.	CASSLVGGSGETQYF	TGTGCTAGCAGCTTAGTCGGGGGTTCCGGGGAGACCCAGTACTTC
TRBV7-7	TRBJ2-5	13	many	.	CASSLSYQETQYF	TGTGCCAGCAGCTTATCCTACCAAGAGACCCAGTACTTC
TRBV9	TRBJ2-3	15	medium-sized	.	CASSVGTTITDTQYF	TGTGCCAGCAGCGTAGGGACTACCATCACAGATACGCAGTATTTT
TRBV24-1	TRBJ2-3	15	many	TRBD1	CATSGGTVSPDTQYF	TGTGCCACCAGTGGAGGGACAGTCTCTCCAGATACGCAGTATTTT
TRBV5-1	TRBJ1-5	15	few	.	CASSLGGERNQPQHF	TGCGCCAGCAGCTTGGGAGGGGAGCGCAATCAGCCCCAGCATTTT
TRBV6-4	TRBJ2-2	13	many	.	CASSDSFTGELFF	TGTGCCAGCAGTGACTCGTTCACCGGGGAGCTGTTTTTT
TRBV2	TRBJ1-2	12	few	.	CASSGGGSGYTF	TGTGCCAGCAGTGGAGGTGGATCTGGCTACACCTTC
TRBV20-1	TRBJ2-2	16	.	.	CSAREDQSRSSGELFF	TGCAGTGCTAGAGAAGATCAGTCGCGTAGCAGCGGGGAGCTGTTTTTT
TRBV12-3/TRBV12-4	TRBJ2-7	15	.	TRBD2	CASSFTSGPSYEQYF	TGTGCCAGCAGCTTTACTAGCGGACCGTCCTACGAGCAGTACTTC
TRBV5-1	TRBJ2-7	14	.	.	CASSLDPSSYEQYF	TGCGCCAGCAGCTTGGATCCCAGTTCCTACGAGCAGTACTTC
TRBV6-1	TRBJ1-5	13	few	.	CASSEYAGQPQHF	TGTGCCAGCAGTGAATATGCAGGTCAGCCCCAGCATTTT
TRBV25-1	TRBJ2-1	19	few	TRBD2	CASSEQGSGTSGSSSEQFF	TGTGCCAGCAGTGAACAGGGCTCCGGGACTAGCGGGAGCTCAAGTGAGCAGTTCTTC
TRBV2	TRBJ1-5	17	.	.	CASSPGQIIVLNQPQHF	TGTGCCAGCAGCCCGGGACAAATCATAGTCTTAAATCAGCCCCAGCATTTT
TRBV2	TRBJ2-5	13	many	.	CASIGGGTETQYF	TGTGCCAGCATTGGAGGAGGGACGGAGACCCAGTACTTC
TRBV7-6	TRBJ2-1	13	many	TRBD2	CASSLQRSGSPFF	TGTGCCAGCAGCTTACAGCGTAGCGGGAGCCCGTTCTTC